The sequence of this TCR beta chain was determined in a study of blood T cells in healthy people across ages. Study-wide findings and caveats: Percentage of naive T cells showed a strong correlation with TCR beta diversity.

V shed 4 bases and J shed 7 bases, with 17 bases lying between them. The germline V gene encodes CDR1 SGHDT and CDR2 YYEEEE. CDR3 length: 14 residues. Through a sample-barcoded 5' primer and a J-beta primer mix, a second PCR was run for about 7 to 12 cycles. TCRdb redid the calling of the 5' RACE reads with MiXCR, one entry per CDR3 protein. Among 650,000 to 900,000 distinct CDR3 sequences listed, 62% were seen once. This clonotype was seen a handful of times. The antigen remains undetermined. This sequence joins TRBV5-6 and TRBJ1-2, with a possible D match to TRBD1 (5 bases). This receptor was identified in a man aged 25-40 years in good health. The sequenced sample consisted of blood. CDR3 in DNA: TGTGCCAGCAGCGAGCCGTGGGGCGAGATTGGCTACACCTTC. Translation gives CASSEPWGEIGYTF. The whole variable domain, remainder taken from reference TRBV5-6 and TRBJ1-2, is DAGVTQSPTHLIKTRGQQVTLRCSPKSGHDTVSWYQQALGQGPQFIFQYYEEEERQRGNFPDRFSGHQFPNYSSELNVNALLLGDSALYLCASSEPWGEIGYTFGSGTRLTVV.